Listed here are 11 T cell receptor beta chains from one sample, sequenced in a study of T cell responses to AZD1222 COVID-19 vaccine. Assay used: immunoSEQ multiplex PCR; TCRdb lists only in-frame clones, some missing. The sample gives around 78,000 clones, about nine tenths of which show up once; over 3% is in the top ten. The sequenced sample was peripheral blood, obtained 28 days after the second AZD1222 dose. These receptors came from an adult who received the AZD1222 COVID-19 vaccine.

CDR3 in amino acids: CASSRDSIEAFF. In nucleotides, the CDR3 is TGTGCCAGCAGTAGAGACAGTATTGAAGCTTTCTTT. V and J are TRBV5-4 and TRBJ1-1; D is perhaps TRBD1 (5 bases). Looked up from germline, CDR1 is SGHNT and CDR2 is YYREEE (reference sequence). Trimming removed 5 bases from V and 7 bases from J, with 12 bases in between. The CDR3 spans 12 residues.

The rearrangement links TRBV3-1 (or the pseudogene TRBV3-2) to TRBJ1-3; D gene unclear. Trimming removed 3 bases at V and 0 bases at J, with 3 bases between. CDR3 length equals 13 residues. CDR1 and CDR2 from the germline V gene are LGHDT and YNNKEL (reference sequence). CDR3 DNA: TGTGCCAGCAGCCAGGTCTCTGGAAACACCATATATTTT. Residues: CASSQVSGNTIYF.

The V and J genes are TRBV3-1 (or the pseudogene TRBV3-2) and TRBJ1-6; D gene uncertain. CDR1 and CDR2 (germline): LGHDT, YNNKEL (reference sequence). CDR3 length: 14 amino acids. The V end was cut by 1 base, the J end by 7 bases, with 8 bases between. The CDR3 sequence: CASSQVQRNSPLHF. CDR3 in DNA: TGTGCCAGCAGCCAAGTCCAACGGAATTCACCCCTCCACTTT.

The chain couples TRBV28 to TRBJ2-2; either TRBD1 or TRBD2 may fit D (5 bases each). The CDR3 loop spans 15 amino acids. The V end was cut by 5 bases, the J end by 5 bases, with 15 bases between. CDR1 and CDR2 (germline): MDHEN, SYDVKM. The CDR3 region is CASSLAGSGTGELFF. The CDR3 DNA sequence: TGTGCCAGCAGTCTTGCAGGGTCGGGGACCGGGGAGCTGTTTTTT.

V and J are TRBV3-1 (or the pseudogene TRBV3-2) and TRBJ2-6, with a weak D call TRBD1 (6 bases). This CDR3 has 16 residues. Germline loops: CDR1 LGHDT, CDR2 YNNKEL (reference sequence). The ends were cut back, 5 bases at V and 4 bases at J, with 15 bases in the middle. Here the CDR3 reads CASSETQGSGANVLTF. The CDR3 nucleotides are TGTGCCAGCAGCGAAACACAGGGTTCGGGGGCCAACGTCCTGACTTTC.

The chain joins TRBV5-1 to TRBJ1-3; TRBD1 is a possible D gene (5 bases). V was shortened by 4 bases and J by 0 bases, with 11 bases between the two germline ends. The CDR3 extends over 15 amino acids. Germline V gives CDR1 SGHRS, CDR2 YFSETQ. In DNA, the CDR3 is TGCGCCAGCAGCCCGGGGGTAGGCTCTGGAAACACCATATATTTT. Protein sequence: CASSPGVGSGNTIYF.

The count of this clone is one. The rearrangement uses TRBV11-1 and TRBJ2-1; 11 bases are shared with TRBD2. Germline CDR1 reads SGHAT; CDR2 reads FQDESV (reference sequence). V was clipped by 1 base and J by 7 bases; unmatched bases: 6. The CDR3 extends over 16 amino acids. The CDR3 nucleotides read TGTGCCAGCAGCTTAGGCGGGACTAGCGGTTCTAATGAGCAGTTCTTC. Encoded protein: CASSLGGTSGSNEQFF. Full variable domain (missing parts from reference TRBV11-1 and TRBJ2-1): EAEVAQSPRYKITEKSQAVAFWCDPISGHATLYWYRQILGQGPELLVQFQDESVVDDSQLPKDRFSAERLKGVDSTLKIQPAELGDSAMYLCASSLGGTSGSNEQFFGPGTRLTVL.

The chain has TRBV12-3 or TRBV12-4 and TRBJ1-1; D perhaps matches TRBD1 (5 bases). There are 13 residues in the CDR3. The V gene lost 6 bases and the J gene lost 6 bases, with 14 bases spanning the gap. In DNA, the CDR3 is TGTGCCAGCAGCCCGGGGGGTGGTCCTGAAGCTTTCTTT. Protein sequence: CASSPGGGPEAFF.

The rearrangement uses TRBV5-1 and TRBJ2-7; no clear D gene. Trimming removed 5 bases at V and 0 bases at J, with 12 bases between. Germline CDR1 is SGHRS and CDR2 is YFSETQ. The CDR3 loop spans 14 amino acids. CDR3 loop: CASSPQSSSYEQYF. As DNA, the CDR3 is TGCGCCAGCAGTCCACAGTCGAGCTCCTACGAGCAGTACTTC.

The rearrangement joins TRBV30 to TRBJ1-2; D is perhaps TRBD1 (6 bases). The CDR3 spans 17 residues. The V gene's germline CDR1 is GTSNPN and CDR2 SVGIG (reference sequence). The CDR3 protein is CAHARGWGRARNYGYTF. Written as DNA, the CDR3 is TGTGCTCACGCTAGAGGTTGGGGGCGCGCAAGAAACTATGGCTACACCTTC.

The chain has TRBV7-8 and TRBJ1-1, with TRBD1 as a possible D gene (5 bases). The CDR3 has 13 residues. Germline CDR1 and CDR2: SGHVS and FQNEAQ. Trimming took 1 base from V and 11 from J, leaving 14 bases between them. The CDR3 DNA follows: TGTGCCAGCAGCTTAGGAGGGGAGAGGGACGCTTTCTTT. Its protein product is CASSLGGERDAFF. Looking up the rest from reference TRBV7-8 and TRBJ1-1 gives the full variable domain: GAGVSQSPRYKVAKRGQDVALRCDPISGHVSLFWYQQALGQGPEFLTYFQNEAQLDKSGLPSDRFFAERPEGSVSTLKIQRTQQEDSAVYLCASSLGGERDAFFGQGTRLTVV.